This T cell receptor (beta chain) is drawn from a study of T cell responses to AZD1222 COVID-19 vaccine. This clone was seen just once. The assay was immunoSEQ multiplex PCR, and TCRdb's table has in-frame clones only and misses some. The table includes 98,000 or so clones, around nine tenths detected once. Sequenced here: peripheral blood, sampled on day 0 of AZD1222 vaccination. This sequence was found in an adult in good health.

The CDR3, as DNA: TGTGCCAGTACCCTCGGGCTGAACACTGAAGCTTTCTTT. It specifies CASTLGLNTEAFF. This chain links TRBV19 with TRBJ1-1, with no clear D. Germline loops: CDR1 LNHDA, CDR2 SQIVND (reference sequence). Trimming left V 7 bases short and J 0 bases short, with 9 bases between. This CDR3 region has 13 residues.